These T cell receptor beta chains were read from a single sample in a study of metastatic and nonmetastatic thyroid tumors. TCRdb recomputed clones from the PCR reads via MiXCR. The sample yields some 64,000 clones, approximately 4% seen once. Sequencing was carried out using blood. The source of these receptors is a female donor with papillary thyroid cancer or a benign thyroid nodule (not recorded which). Some clones in this sample may be carry-over from other donors' samples. CDR3s include the opening cysteine and the closing phenylalanine or tryptophan. A D gene is named only where the DNA matches it firmly. Expanded clones are given a class, and other clones once, few, many or no size at all.

abundance | j_gene | d_gene | v_gene | CDR3aa | CDR3nt
many | TRBJ2-7 | TRBD2 | TRBV4-1 | CASSQPLGGRHEQYF | TGCGCCAGCAGCCAGCCTCTGGGAGGGCGGCACGAGCAGTACTTC
few | TRBJ2-1 | NA | TRBV7-2 | CASSLSGIINEQFF | TGTGCCAGCAGCTTGTCAGGGATAATCAATGAGCAGTTCTTC
many | TRBJ2-1 | NA | TRBV3-1 | CASSQDGASGGYKEQFF | TGTGCCAGCAGCCAAGATGGAGCCTCCGGCGGATACAAGGAGCAGTTCTTC
many | TRBJ1-2 | TRBD1 | TRBV6-2/TRBV6-3 | CASNDRGPYGYTF | TGTGCCAGCAATGACAGGGGGCCCTATGGCTACACCTTC
many | TRBJ2-7 | NA | TRBV6-1 | CASSFGIGGGSYEQYF | TGTGCCAGCAGTTTCGGGATAGGGGGCGGGAGCTACGAGCAGTACTTC
many | TRBJ2-5 | TRBD2 | TRBV11-2 | CASSFLTSAQYQETQYF | TGTGCCAGCAGCTTTCTGACTAGCGCACAGTACCAAGAGACCCAGTACTTC
NA | TRBJ1-1 | NA | TRBV6-9 | CASSYSKWLNTEAFF | TGTGCCAGCAGTTACTCGAAGTGGTTGAACACTGAAGCTTTCTTT
many | TRBJ1-4 | NA | TRBV19 | CASSIQVLGTNEKLFF | TGTGCCAGTAGTATACAGGTTTTGGGAACTAATGAAAAACTGTTTTTT
many | TRBJ1-2 | NA | TRBV9 | CASSTGSANYGYTF | TGTGCCAGCAGTACAGGTAGCGCTAACTATGGCTACACCTTC
few | TRBJ2-5 | NA | TRBV18 | CASSPFRETQYF | TGTGCCAGCTCACCATTCCGAGAGACCCAGTACTTC
few | TRBJ2-2 | NA | TRBV6-1 | CASSRGGGGELFF | TGTGCCAGCAGTCGAGGGGGGGGCGGGGAGCTGTTTTTT
many | TRBJ2-1 | TRBD2 | TRBV4-1 | CASSQIGRVAGGDEQFF | TGCGCCAGCAGCCAAATCGGTAGGGTGGCGGGAGGGGATGAGCAGTTCTTC
many | TRBJ1-1 | NA | TRBV7-9 | CASSLREGNTEAFF | TGTGCCAGCAGCTTGAGGGAGGGGAACACTGAAGCTTTCTTT
many | TRBJ2-1 | NA | TRBV19 | CASSGRESHSYNEQFF | TGTGCCAGTAGTGGACGAGAGTCCCACTCCTACAATGAGCAGTTCTTC
many | TRBJ2-5 | NA | TRBV9 | CASSPRTRGETQYF | TGTGCCAGCAGCCCCCGGACCCGGGGAGAGACCCAGTACTTC
many | TRBJ2-2 | NA | TRBV20-1 | CSAPDRRGAGELFF | TGCAGTGCTCCGGACAGGAGGGGGGCCGGGGAGCTGTTTTTT
many | TRBJ2-7 | NA | TRBV7-2 | CASSFDGYYEQYF | TGTGCCAGCAGCTTCGACGGATATTACGAGCAGTACTTC
many | TRBJ2-3 | NA | TRBV7-9 | CASSFSKGSGTDTQYF | TGTGCCAGCAGCTTTAGTAAGGGGAGTGGCACAGATACGCAGTATTTT
many | TRBJ1-1 | NA | TRBV6-1 | CASSEAFRGREAFF | TGTGCCAGCAGTGAAGCTTTCCGGGGCCGAGAAGCTTTCTTT
few | TRBJ2-3 | NA | TRBV6-6 | CASSYSWQGVTDTQYF | TGTGCCAGCAGTTACTCGTGGCAGGGAGTCACAGATACGCAGTATTTT